This entry lists 8 T cell receptor beta chains sequenced from one sample in a study of vaccination effects on CD4 cells after COVID-19. These TCRs' antigens remain unknown. TCRdb's table, derived via immunoSEQ multiplex PCR, lists solely in-frame clones and lacks some. Among more than 35,000 clones listed, about 75% were seen once. ViraFEST assay sequencing came after antigen-specific CD4+ T cells were expanded with viral peptide pools. Having been cultured for under twelve days, the cells underwent CD4+ T cell isolation. The person's infection with SARS-CoV-2, confirmed by PCR, took place between March and December 2020. The input for sequencing was CD4+ T cells from PBMCs cultured with a peptide pool, taken before COVID-19 vaccination. Receptors originate from a human donor who had a prior SARS-CoV-2 infection.

This clone came up a few times. The V call is TRBV9, the J call TRBJ2-3, with D possibly TRBD2 on 5 matching bases. Germline V gene sequence: CDR1 SGDLS, CDR2 YYNGEE. Trimming took 2 bases from V and 1 from J, leaving 8 bases between them. The CDR3 consists of 14 residues. The CDR3 nucleotides are TGTGCCAGCAGCGTCCGGCGGGGCACAGATACGCAGTATTTT. It codes for CASSVRRGTDTQYF.

This clone is labeled large. The chain is built from TRBV30 and TRBJ2-3, with 11 bases lining up with TRBD1. The CDR3 is made up of 15 amino acids. After removal of 2 bases from V and 6 bases from J, the junction contained 7 bases not matched to a gene. From germline, CDR1 is GTSNPN and CDR2 SVGIG (reference sequence). This CDR3 reads CAWSPGQGALDTQYF. The CDR3 DNA is TGTGCCTGGAGTCCTGGACAGGGGGCGCTGGATACGCAGTATTTT.

The sample holds a few counts of this clone. The CDR3 nucleotides are TGTGCCAGCAGTGAGGGAGCGGGCACTGAAGCTTTCTTT. Its translation is CASSEGAGTEAFF. The V and J genes are TRBV2 and TRBJ1-1; D ambiguous. The germline V gene has CDR1 SNHLY and CDR2 FYNNEI. The V gene lost 3 bases and the J gene lost 4 bases, with 9 bases spanning the gap. The CDR3 has 13 residues.

Here the CDR3 DNA reads TGTGCCAGTAGTATGATCGGGGGCCCGACCTATGGCTACACCTTC. Translated: CASSMIGGPTYGYTF. V gene TRBV19 combines with J gene TRBJ1-2, with D possibly matching TRBD1 (6 bases). V was clipped by 3 bases and J by 4 bases, with 15 bases between them. Per germline, CDR1 LNHDA and CDR2 SQIVND (reference sequence). There are 15 residues in the CDR3.

This clone was counted a few times. The chain employs TRBV15 and TRBJ2-1, with D possibly matching TRBD1 (5 bases). CDR3 size: 17 residues. Trimming shortened V by 0 bases and J by 4 bases, and 16 bases separated the two germline ends. Germline lookup yields CDR1 LNHNV and CDR2 YYDKDF (reference sequence). The CDR3 DNA sequence: TGTGCCACCAGCAGAGAACTGCCAGGGTTTCGTTACAATGAGCAGTTCTTC. It encodes CATSRELPGFRYNEQFF.

CDR3 bases: TGTGCCAGCAGCTTGGATCCTAGCGGGAGCCCTGAGACCCAGTACTTC. It encodes CASSLDPSGSPETQYF. V and J are TRBV5-6 and TRBJ2-5; TRBD2 agrees at 10 bases. Trimming at V came to 0 bases and at J to 5 bases, leaving 7 bases not matched to a gene. This CDR3 is 16 amino acids long. The germline CDR1 and CDR2 sequences are SGHDT and YYEEEE.

V usage is TRBV7-2 and J usage is TRBJ2-6, with 10 bases fitting TRBD2. The CDR3 loop spans 18 amino acids. Losses at the gene ends were 0 bases for V and 2 bases for J; bases not matched to a gene: 4. The germline CDR1 and CDR2 sequences are SGHTA and FQGNSA. The CDR3 reads CASSLASGRAAGANVLTF. The CDR3, as DNA: TGTGCCAGCAGCTTAGCCAGCGGGAGGGCCGCTGGGGCCAACGTCCTGACTTTC.

The V gene is TRBV12-3 or TRBV12-4, the J gene TRBJ1-5; D call uncertain. CDR3 size: 11 residues. Trimming shortened V by 1 base and J by 13 bases, and 8 bases separated the two germline ends. In nucleotides, the CDR3 is TGTGCCAGCAGTTTAGGGGCTGTTCAGCATTTT. This gives the protein CASSLGAVQHF.